This TCR beta chain stems from a study of beta chain features in type 1 diabetes. General study findings and limits: A greater similarity of naive, central memory and Treg TCRB repertoires was seen among patients than among healthy donors. Among patients with Type 1 diabetes, TCRB CDR3s were moderately but significantly shorter in every one of the four CD4+ subsets.

What was sequenced were expressed TCRB transcripts, since all of the isolated RNA had been reverse transcribed. The protocol was immunoSEQ multiplex PCR, while the TCRdb copy is restricted to in-frame clones and leaves out a portion. The data contain 200,000 to 250,000 clones, about 9.3% of them singletons. This clone occurred a few times. Its antigen is not known. CDR3 length: 14 residues. From germline, CDR1 is SGHDN and CDR2 FVKESK. Trimming removed 7 bases from V and 3 bases from J, with 15 bases in between. Sequenced sample: naive CD4+ T cells from blood. This sequence was found in a woman aged 18-30 years in good health. The chain recombines TRBV14 with TRBJ1-2; the D is unclear. The CDR3 loop reads CASNRGDGHYGYTF. In DNA, the CDR3 is TGTGCCAGCAACCGGGGAGACGGTCACTATGGCTACACCTTC.